These 28 T cell receptor beta chains were all obtained from the same sample, sequenced in a study of cytomegalovirus exposure and HLA in healthy donors. Primers for the PCR totalled 60 Vbeta and 13 Jbeta. Libraries were prepared by immunoSEQ multiplex PCR; TCRdb keeps only in-frame clonotypes and omits some of them. Of about 65,000 clones in the sample, around 73% are singletons; the top ten hold 2.5% to 3.5%. Sequences were obtained from PBMCs. The receptors here all came from a girl aged 5 to 17 in good health and CMV-seropositive.

The V gene is TRBV2, the J gene TRBJ2-2; 7 bases are shared with TRBD1. Germline V gene lookup returns CDR1 SNHLY and CDR2 FYNNEI. The CDR3 is made up of 14 amino acids. The J segment lost 2 bases and the V segment lost 7 bases, leaving 4 bases of the junction unmatched. The CDR3 protein is CASKGTDNTGELFF. The CDR3 DNA is TGTGCCAGCAAGGGGACAGATAACACCGGGGAGCTGTTTTTT. The full variable domain, with the rest looked up from reference TRBV2 and TRBJ2-2, is EPEVTQTPSHQVTQMGQEVILRCVPISNHLYFYWYRQILGQKVEFLVSFYNNEISEKSEIFDDQFSVERPDGSNFTLKIRSTKLEDSAMYFCASKGTDNTGELFFGEGSRLTVL.

The V and J genes are TRBV4-1 and TRBJ1-4; D ambiguous. Trimming shortened V by 3 bases and J by 5 bases, and 4 bases separated the two germline ends. Germline V CDR1 and CDR2: MGHRA, YSYEKL. The CDR3 extends over 12 amino acids. CDR3: CASSQRNEKLFF. Here the CDR3 DNA reads TGCGCCAGCAGCCAGAGAAATGAAAAACTGTTTTTT.

The gene calls are TRBV4-1 and TRBJ1-4; D might be TRBD1 (6 bases). CDR3 length equals 16 residues. Germline CDR1 reads MGHRA; CDR2 reads YSYEKL. The germline V and J ends were trimmed by 5 bases and 2 bases, with 15 bases remaining between them. CDR3 bases: TGCGCCAGCAGCGGGATTCAGGGGAGCACTAATGAAAAACTGTTTTTT. This gives the protein CASSGIQGSTNEKLFF.

This clone showed up just once. V gene TRBV6-1 combines with J gene TRBJ1-1; TRBD1 matches 8 bases. Trimming cost V 2 bases and J 3 bases; bases outside gene matches: 2. The CDR3 runs to 14 residues. Germline V gives CDR1 MNHNS, CDR2 SASEGT. Written as DNA, the CDR3 is TGTGCCAGCAGTGAATACAGGGGGTACACTGAAGCTTTCTTT. Amino acid sequence: CASSEYRGYTEAFF.

The chain recombines TRBV7-2 with TRBJ2-1, with a possible D match to TRBD1 (5 bases). V was cut by 5 bases and J by 7 bases, with 12 bases left in between. The V gene's germline CDR1 is SGHTA and CDR2 FQGNSA. The CDR3 loop spans 13 amino acids. In DNA form, the CDR3 reads TGTGCCAGCAGCCCCGCTACAGGAAATGAGCAGTTCTTC. It codes for CASSPATGNEQFF.

The genes are TRBV5-1 and TRBJ1-4; D gene ambiguous. Germline CDR1 SGHRS, CDR2 YFSETQ. The germline V and J ends were trimmed by 0 bases and 5 bases, with 11 bases remaining between them. CDR3 length: 15 amino acids. As DNA, the CDR3 is TGCGCCAGCAGCTTGGGAGGCAGAGGGAATGAAAAACTGTTTTTT. Translating it yields CASSLGGRGNEKLFF.

Comments on this clone: This specimen includes other DNA sequences encoding the same CDR3. The chain employs TRBV6-1 and TRBJ1-3; possible D gene TRBD1, 5 bases. The germline gives CDR1 MNHNS, CDR2 SASEGT. V was trimmed by 6 bases and J by 0 bases, leaving 9 bases between them. The CDR3 has 14 amino acids. For the CDR3, the DNA is TGTGCCAGCAGCCAGGGAGGCTCTGGAAACACCATATATTTT. It yields the protein CASSQGGSGNTIYF.

This clone came up once. The chain has TRBV2 and TRBJ2-7; 8 nucleotides match TRBD2. V lost 2 bases and J lost 5; bases outside the gene matches: 5. CDR1 is SNHLY, CDR2 FYNNEI, per germline. The CDR3 length is 14 residues. CDR3 sequence (DNA): TGTGCCAGCAGTGAAACGGGAGGGCCAGACGAGCAGTACTTC. It translates to CASSETGGPDEQYF.

The genes are TRBV4-1 and TRBJ2-7, with D perhaps TRBD1 (6 bases). The CDR3 covers 15 residues. CDR1 and CDR2 from the germline V gene are MGHRA and YSYEKL. V shed 4 bases and J shed 0 bases, with 13 bases lying between them. This CDR3 reads CASSPDSTISYEQYF. CDR3 bases: TGCGCCAGCAGCCCGGACAGTACGATCTCCTACGAGCAGTACTTC.

This clone has just a few counts. The V call is TRBV28, the J call TRBJ2-7; a possible D gene is TRBD1 (6 bases). V was shortened by 3 bases and J by 0 bases, with 15 bases between the two germline ends. This CDR3 is built from 16 residues. Germline V lookup: CDR1 MDHEN, CDR2 SYDVKM. CDR3 sequence (DNA): TGTGCCAGCAGTTTGGGGACACGGGCAAGCTCCTACGAGCAGTACTTC. It specifies CASSLGTRASSYEQYF.

CDR3 residues: CASSLEGGRTEAFF. The CDR3 coding sequence is TGTGCCAGCAGCTTGGAGGGGGGGCGCACTGAAGCTTTCTTT. The chain uses TRBV5-6 and TRBJ1-1; D may be TRBD1 (6 bases). Trimming took off 0 bases at V and 4 bases at J, with 10 bases between the two ends. Germline V gene data show CDR1 as SGHDT and CDR2 as YYEEEE. The CDR3 length is 14 residues.

This clone was observed a single time. CDR3 region: CASSASGGEGNYLEQYF. CDR3 nucleotide sequence: TGTGCCAGCAGCGCCAGTGGTGGGGAGGGGAACTACCTGGAGCAGTACTTC. This chain joins TRBV7-6 and TRBJ2-7; the match to TRBD2 covers 7 bases. The V segment lost 5 bases and the J segment 7 bases; nucleotides outside the gene matches: 20. The CDR3 loop spans 17 amino acids. Germline values: CDR1 SGHVS, CDR2 FNYEAQ.

The chain carries TRBV15 and TRBJ2-3, with a possible D match to TRBD2 (6 bases). The CDR3 extends over 16 amino acids. Germline CDR1 LNHNV, CDR2 YYDKDF (reference sequence). V lost 4 bases to trimming and J lost 5 bases, with 19 bases between them. CDR3 DNA sequence: TGTGCCACCAGCATAGATCAAACTAGCCAAGGAGATACGCAGTATTTT. As protein: CATSIDQTSQGDTQYF.

The V and J genes are TRBV7-2 and TRBJ2-2; 8 bases align to TRBD2. Germline V CDR1 and CDR2: SGHTA, FQGNSA. V shed 1 base and J 7 bases; nucleotides not matched to a gene: 5. CDR3 length: 15 amino acids. CDR3 DNA: TGTGCCAGCAGCTTAGAAGCCGGGAGGGGCGGGGAGCTGTTTTTT. It is translated as CASSLEAGRGGELFF.

The chain's CDR3 is CASSESRQGGEKLFF. For the CDR3, the DNA is TGTGCCAGCAGTGAGAGTCGGCAGGGTGGCGAAAAACTGTTTTTT. The gene calls are TRBV6-1 and TRBJ1-4; possible D gene TRBD1, 5 bases. V was shortened by 3 bases and J by 8 bases, with 16 bases between the two germline ends. Per the germline V gene, CDR1 is MNHNS and CDR2 is SASEGT. This CDR3 has 15 residues.

This clone was seen a handful of times. The gene calls are TRBV6-5 and TRBJ1-4; 9 bases are a match to TRBD1. CDR1 and CDR2 from the germline V gene are MNHEY and SVGAGI. The J segment lost 6 bases and the V segment lost 6 bases, leaving 5 bases of the junction unmatched. This CDR3 is 14 amino acids long. The CDR3 here is CASSPTGGYEKLFF. The CDR3 DNA is TGTGCCAGCAGCCCGACAGGGGGGTATGAAAAACTGTTTTTT.

The V and J genes are TRBV4-1 and TRBJ1-3, with D tentatively TRBD1 (6 bases). The V gene's germline CDR1 is MGHRA and CDR2 YSYEKL. The CDR3 runs to 16 residues. V lost 4 bases and J 3 bases, leaving 16 bases between the germline ends. The CDR3 nucleotides are TGCGCCAGCAGCCCGCTTTGGGGGCAAATTGGAAACACCATATATTTT. It translates to CASSPLWGQIGNTIYF.

The CDR3 is CATSRGRDIETQYF. CDR3 DNA sequence: TGTGCCACCAGCAGGGGTCGGGACATAGAGACCCAGTACTTC. The genes are TRBV15 and TRBJ2-5; TRBD1 is a possible D gene (6 bases). Between the trimmed V and J ends, which lost 3 bases and 4 bases, there was a span of 12 bases. CDR1 and CDR2 from the germline V gene are LNHNV and YYDKDF (reference sequence). The CDR3 is made up of 14 amino acids. Variable domain in full (rest from reference TRBV15 and TRBJ2-5): DAMVIQNPRYQVTQFGKPVTLSCSQTLNHNVMYWYQQKSSQAPKLLFHYYDKDFNNEADTPDNFQSRRPNTSFCFLDIRSPGLGDTAMYLCATSRGRDIETQYFGPGTRLLVL.

This clone was detected once. The chain carries TRBV11-2 and TRBJ1-5, with D possibly matching TRBD1 (6 bases). Germline CDR1 reads SGHAT; CDR2 reads FQNNGV. The CDR3 is 16 residues long. The germline V and J ends were trimmed by 1 base and 1 base, with 11 bases remaining between them. The CDR3 loop reads CASSLGGTGSNQPQHF. The CDR3 DNA is TGTGCCAGCAGCTTAGGCGGTACAGGGAGCAATCAGCCCCAGCATTTT.

The rearrangement joins TRBV6-5 to TRBJ2-5, with D perhaps matching TRBD2 (6 bases). Trimming pared 5 bases from V and 5 bases from J, leaving 12 bases between. Germline V gives CDR1 MNHEY, CDR2 SVGAGI. This CDR3 spans 13 amino acids. The CDR3 region is CASSGGDPETQYF. CDR3 DNA: TGTGCCAGCAGTGGCGGGGACCCGGAGACCCAGTACTTC.

The gene calls are TRBV28 and TRBJ1-3; no definite D call. The CDR3 spans 15 residues. CDR1 and CDR2 (germline): MDHEN, SYDVKM. Trimming took off 6 bases at V and 3 bases at J, with 15 bases between the two ends. The chain's CDR3 is CASSPSGGLGNTIYF. CDR3 sequence (DNA): TGTGCCAGCAGCCCCTCCGGAGGTCTTGGAAACACCATATATTTT.

This clone has a single count. The genes are TRBV28 and TRBJ1-4, with 7 nucleotides matching TRBD1. CDR3 size: 14 residues. V shed 4 bases and J 8 bases; nucleotides not matched to a gene: 7. Germline CDR1 and CDR2: MDHEN and SYDVKM. CDR3 sequence (DNA): TGTGCCAGCAGTTCGTCAGGGGGAGGAGAAAAACTGTTTTTT. This sequence encodes CASSSSGGGEKLFF.

The chain carries TRBV5-6 and TRBJ2-2, with no clear D. The CDR3 contains 11 residues. Between the trimmed V and J ends, which lost 2 bases and 6 bases, there was a span of 2 bases. The germline V gene has CDR1 SGHDT and CDR2 YYEEEE. CDR3 DNA sequence: TGTGCCAGCAGCTTCTCCGGGGAGCTGTTTTTT. Amino acids: CASSFSGELFF.

The V gene is TRBV5-1, the J gene TRBJ2-5, with D hard to call. The CDR3 contains 13 residues. The V gene lost 2 bases and the J gene lost 1 base, with 6 bases spanning the gap. Germline V lookup: CDR1 SGHRS, CDR2 YFSETQ. CDR3 sequence reads: CASSLDTQETQYF. DNA of the CDR3: TGCGCCAGCAGCTTAGACACCCAAGAGACCCAGTACTTC.

The J gene is TRBJ2-1, the V gene TRBV2, with 14 bases aligning to TRBD2. Germline V gene data show CDR1 as SNHLY and CDR2 as FYNNEI. V lost 4 bases and J lost 12; bases outside the gene matches: 5. The CDR3 length is 14 residues. The CDR3 coding sequence is TGTGCCAGCAGTGTCGGGACTAGCGGGAGTGGGCAGTTCTTC. This sequence encodes CASSVGTSGSGQFF.

This sequence joins TRBV9 and TRBJ2-7; 8 nucleotides line up with TRBD1. Germline V gives CDR1 SGDLS, CDR2 YYNGEE. V gave up 4 bases and J gave up 0 bases; unmatched junction bases: 12. There are 17 residues in the CDR3. The chain's CDR3 is CASSPGTGEPTSYEQYF. CDR3 in DNA: TGTGCCAGCAGCCCAGGGACAGGAGAACCCACCTCCTACGAGCAGTACTTC.

The chain joins TRBV11-2 to TRBJ2-2; D is possibly TRBD1 (5 bases). The V end was cut by 1 base, the J end by 7 bases, with 10 bases between. The CDR3 covers 14 residues. The germline V gene has CDR1 SGHAT and CDR2 FQNNGV. The CDR3 DNA reads as TGTGCCAGCAGCTTAGCCAGGGTCAGCGGGGAGCTGTTTTTT. This encodes CASSLARVSGELFF.

J is TRBJ2-1 and V is TRBV19; 7 bases align to TRBD2. The CDR3 runs to 15 residues. The V and J ends lost 1 base and 2 bases, in that order; junction bases with no gene match: 2. Germline V gene data show CDR1 as LNHDA and CDR2 as SQIVND (reference sequence). The CDR3 reads CASSIAGLAYNEQFF. In DNA, the CDR3 is TGTGCCAGTAGTATAGCCGGACTAGCCTACAATGAGCAGTTCTTC.